This entry features one T cell receptor (beta chain) sequence. The target antigen is unknown. These data come from a study of CD8+ T cells in alopecia areata. Trimming removed 6 bases at V and 6 bases at J, with 13 bases between. Germline lookup yields CDR1 MNHEY and CDR2 SMNVEV (reference sequence). The length of the CDR3 is 13 residues. Study-level results: More clonal than normal scalp was lesional scalp, particularly alopecia totalis/universalis.

Extracted RNA was reverse transcribed, and the resulting cDNA served as sequencing template. Clones were sequenced by immunoSEQ multiplex PCR, and TCRdb holds only the in-frame ones, with some missing. The data show 150,000 or so clones, with roughly 50% seen just once and approximately 7% held by the top ten. The chain is built from TRBV27 and TRBJ2-3; no firm D call. This sequence originates from a human donor with alopecia areata. Specimen: CD4+ T cells sorted from blood. CDR3 nucleotides: TGTGCCAGCAGCTGGAAGCCCCGGGATACGCAGTATTTT. Amino acid sequence: CASSWKPRDTQYF.